Listed below are T cell receptor beta chains from one sample, sequenced in a study of Graves' ophthalmopathy and Graves' hyperthyroidism. TCRdb processed the multiplex PCR reads anew with MiXCR; each CDR3 protein has one entry. The table shows 400,000 or so distinct CDR3 sequences, with approximately 15% occurring only once. The sequenced sample consisted of peripheral blood. The receptors were sampled from a woman aged 18-29 years with stable Graves' hyperthyroidism. The CDR3 runs from the conserved cysteine through the conserved F or W. D genes are given only for firm matches. The size field is filled for only some rows; it gives once, few, many or a size class.

TRBJ2-2 - TRBV11-3 - CASSLVPIDTGELFF TGTGCCAGCAGCTTAGTCCCAATAGACACCGGGGAGCTGTTTTTT
TRBJ2-5 many TRBV18 - CASSPTLGEETQYF TGTGCCAGCTCCCCGACACTCGGGGAAGAGACCCAGTACTTC
TRBJ1-5 many TRBV4-1 TRBD1 CASSQDDRGTQPQHF TGCGCCAGCAGCCAAGACGACAGGGGTACTCAGCCCCAGCATTTT
TRBJ2-5 many TRBV7-9 TRBD2 CASSLRSRGLAGATQYF TGTGCCAGCAGCTTGAGGAGTCGCGGACTAGCGGGGGCCACCCAGTACTTC
TRBJ1-2 many TRBV20-1 - CSARPHWDLLSGYTF TGCAGTGCTAGGCCGCACTGGGACCTTCTAAGTGGCTACACCTTC
TRBJ1-1 many TRBV11-2 - CASSPQGVGLSPAEAFF TGTGCCAGCAGCCCACAAGGGGTCGGCCTCTCTCCCGCTGAAGCTTTCTTT
TRBJ1-5 - TRBV12-3/TRBV12-4 TRBD1 CASSFRTGVQPQHF TGTGCCAGCAGTTTCAGGACAGGGGTTCAGCCCCAGCATTTT
TRBJ1-2 many TRBV12-5 - CASGLVPVSGDINYGYTF TGTGCTAGTGGTTTGGTACCCGTGTCGGGGGACATTAACTATGGCTACACCTTC
TRBJ1-3 few TRBV20-1 - CSARHRPSGNTIYF TGCAGTGCTAGACACAGGCCCTCTGGAAACACCATATATTTT
TRBJ2-5 many TRBV29-1 - CSVGQGGETQYF TGCAGCGTTGGACAGGGAGGGGAGACCCAGTACTTC
TRBJ2-4 many TRBV27 TRBD2 CASSLKAGGSKNIQYF TGTGCCAGCAGTTTAAAGGCGGGGGGGTCCAAAAACATTCAGTACTTC
TRBJ1-2 few TRBV29-1 TRBD1 CSVAEDRGVYGYTF TGCAGCGTTGCAGAAGACAGGGGGGTCTATGGCTACACCTTC
TRBJ1-5 many TRBV19 - CASRIQTSDGPQHF TGTGCCAGTAGAATACAGACGTCTGACGGGCCCCAGCATTTT
TRBJ2-5 few TRBV20-1 TRBD1 CRPTGAGETQYF TGCAGACCAACAGGGGCGGGAGAGACCCAGTACTTC
TRBJ1-1 many TRBV13 - CALISTEAFF TGTGCCCTCATCTCCACTGAAGCTTTCTTT
TRBJ1-1 - TRBV11-2 - CASILDRGLRGPEAFF TGTGCCAGCATCTTAGATCGGGGACTAAGAGGGCCTGAAGCTTTCTTT
TRBJ1-5 few TRBV29-1 - CSVVGEGSNQPQHF TGCAGCGTGGTAGGGGAGGGAAGCAATCAGCCCCAGCATTTT
TRBJ1-3 many TRBV6-5 TRBD1 CASSTHRGSGNTIYF TGTGCCAGCAGTACCCACAGGGGTAGTGGAAACACCATATATTTT
TRBJ1-1 many TRBV19 - CASSAHLFLGPNTEAFF TGTGCCAGTAGTGCACATCTTTTTTTGGGTCCGAACACTGAAGCTTTCTTT
TRBJ2-2 - TRBV7-2 - CASSLWAGDPGELFF TGTGCCAGCAGCTTATGGGCTGGGGACCCCGGGGAGCTGTTTTTT
TRBJ1-2 many TRBV19 - CASSIDIIGGYTF TGTGCCAGTAGTATAGATATAATCGGTGGCTACACCTTC
TRBJ1-1 many TRBV12-3/TRBV12-4 - CASSLARVIEAFF TGTGCCAGCAGTTTAGCGAGGGTTATTGAAGCTTTCTTT
TRBJ1-5 many TRBV10-1 - CASSERGGKRPQHF TGCGCCAGCAGTGAGCGTGGGGGGAAAAGGCCCCAGCATTTT
TRBJ1-5 many TRBV19 - CASSMFGDQPQHF TGTGCCAGTAGTATGTTCGGGGACCAGCCCCAGCATTTT
TRBJ2-7 - TRBV11-2 TRBD2 CASSTSGTRSYEQYF TGTGCCAGCAGCACATCCGGGACTAGATCCTACGAGCAGTACTTC
TRBJ1-1 - TRBV10-3 - CAIRQGIRNTEAFF TGTGCCATCAGGCAGGGGATACGGAATACTGAAGCTTTCTTT
TRBJ1-2 - TRBV28 - CASSSPRRAPNYGYTF TGTGCCAGCAGTTCCCCTAGAAGGGCACCTAACTATGGCTACACCTTC
TRBJ1-6 many TRBV5-1 - CASSYGQTNSPLHF TGCGCCAGCAGCTACGGACAGACTAATTCACCCCTCCACTTT
TRBJ2-5 many TRBV11-3 - CASSLDRYRMNQETQYF TGTGCCAGCAGCTTAGATCGGTACAGGATGAATCAAGAGACCCAGTACTTC
TRBJ2-2 - TRBV6-1 - CASTPPMTGELFF TGTGCCAGCACCCCCCCAATGACCGGGGAGCTGTTTTTT
TRBJ2-5 few TRBV6-1 - CASSEHSQETQYF TGTGCCAGCAGTGAACACAGCCAAGAGACCCAGTACTTC
TRBJ2-5 many TRBV10-3 TRBD1 CAITPDRGETQYF TGTGCCATCACCCCGGACAGGGGAGAGACCCAGTACTTC
TRBJ2-7 many TRBV18 - CASSPSATYEQYF TGTGCCAGCTCACCATCGGCAACCTACGAGCAGTACTTC
TRBJ1-1 many TRBV6-1 - CASLRTENTEAFF TGTGCCAGCCTAAGGACAGAGAACACTGAAGCTTTCTTT
TRBJ2-4 - TRBV2 - CASRPSSSRDIQYF TGTGCCAGCAGGCCATCAAGCAGTAGGGACATTCAGTACTTC
TRBJ2-7 many TRBV7-6 TRBD1 CASSSRGGQGRYEQYF TGTGCCAGCAGTTCCAGGGGGGGACAGGGGCGTTACGAGCAGTACTTC
TRBJ2-4 many TRBV24-1 - CATSEPGWNIQYF TGTGCCACCAGTGAGCCGGGATGGAACATTCAGTACTTC
TRBJ1-1 many TRBV20-1 - CSATPGHKNTEAFF TGCAGTGCTACTCCGGGACACAAGAACACTGAAGCTTTCTTT
TRBJ1-1 many TRBV6-2/TRBV6-3 - CASKNGAREAFF TGTGCCAGCAAAAACGGGGCTCGGGAAGCTTTCTTT
TRBJ1-2 once TRBV5-1 - CASSLASDNTAGYTF TGCGCCAGCAGCTTGGCCTCGGACAATACGGCTGGCTACACCTTC
TRBJ2-7 - TRBV28 TRBD2 CASRITSGRNYEQYF TGTGCCAGCAGAATCACTAGCGGGAGAAACTACGAGCAGTACTTC
TRBJ2-7 many TRBV4-1 - CASSPTGTREQYF TGCGCCAGCAGCCCCACAGGGACTCGCGAGCAGTACTTC
TRBJ2-4 - TRBV7-2 TRBD1 CASSLGQGSAKNIQYF TGTGCCAGCAGCTTGGGACAGGGCTCAGCCAAAAACATTCAGTACTTC